This T cell receptor (beta chain) was retrieved from a study of beta chain features in type 1 diabetes. The CDR3 sequence is 17 residues long. Germline V gene lookup returns CDR1 MNHNS and CDR2 SASEGT. V lost 4 bases, J lost 3 bases, and 6 bases stayed unmatched. Since all of the isolated RNA was reverse transcribed, expressed TCRB transcripts were what got sequenced. Measured with immunoSEQ multiplex PCR; TCRdb has only the in-frame clones, and not every one. In the table there are roughly 100,000 clones, 25% to 35% of which are singletons. Findings and limits, study-wide: Shortening that was moderate but significant affected the TCRB CDR3s of Type 1 diabetes patients in all four CD4+ subsets. Fewer junction insertions and more nucleotide deletions appeared in type 1 diabetes patients.

This clone was detected a few times. Antigen: not known. V is TRBV6-1 and J is TRBJ2-5, with 15 bases lining up with TRBD2. The receptor was isolated from a woman younger than 35 with type 1 diabetes. Sequencing was done on a sample of central memory CD4+ T cells from blood. The CDR3 DNA follows: TGTGCCAGCAGTGGCGGACTAGCGGGAGGGAAAAAAGAGACCCAGTACTTC. This codes for CASSGGLAGGKKETQYF.